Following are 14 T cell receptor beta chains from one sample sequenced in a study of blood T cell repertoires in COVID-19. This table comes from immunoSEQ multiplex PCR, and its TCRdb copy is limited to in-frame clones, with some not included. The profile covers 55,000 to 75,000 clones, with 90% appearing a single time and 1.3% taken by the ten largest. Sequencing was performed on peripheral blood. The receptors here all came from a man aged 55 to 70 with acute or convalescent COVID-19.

The CDR3 nucleotides are TGTGCCAGCAGCTTCGGCACCCACGGGGGTCGATCACCCCTCCACTTT. Its protein product is CASSFGTHGGRSPLHF. This chain joins TRBV11-2 and TRBJ1-6, with D maybe TRBD1 (5 bases). The germline V gene encodes CDR1 SGHAT and CDR2 FQNNGV. V lost 3 bases and J 10 bases, leaving 19 bases between the germline ends. The CDR3 spans 16 residues.

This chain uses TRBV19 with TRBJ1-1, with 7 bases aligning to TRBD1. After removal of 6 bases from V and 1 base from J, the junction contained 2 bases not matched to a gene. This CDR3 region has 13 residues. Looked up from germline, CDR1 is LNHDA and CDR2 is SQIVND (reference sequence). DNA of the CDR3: TGTGCCAGTAGCAGACAGGGGAACACTGAAGCTTTCTTT. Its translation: CASSRQGNTEAFF. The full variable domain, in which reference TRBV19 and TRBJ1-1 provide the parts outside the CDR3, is DGGITQSPKYLFRKEGQNVTLSCEQNLNHDAMYWYRQDPGQGLRLIYYSQIVNDFQKGDIAEGYSVSREKKESFPLTVTSAQKNPTAFYLCASSRQGNTEAFFGQGTRLTVV.

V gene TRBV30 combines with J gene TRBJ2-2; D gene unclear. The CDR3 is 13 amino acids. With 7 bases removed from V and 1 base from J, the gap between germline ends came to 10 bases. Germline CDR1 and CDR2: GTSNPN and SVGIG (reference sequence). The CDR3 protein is CASSTGNTGELFF. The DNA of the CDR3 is TGTGCCTCCTCGACGGGGAACACCGGGGAGCTGTTTTTT. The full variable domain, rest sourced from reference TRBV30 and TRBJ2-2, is SQTIHQWPATLVQPVGSPLSLECTVEGTSNPNLYWYRQAAGRGLQLLFYSVGIGQISSEVPQNLSASRPQDRQFILSSKKLLLSDSGFYLCASSTGNTGELFFGEGSRLTVL.

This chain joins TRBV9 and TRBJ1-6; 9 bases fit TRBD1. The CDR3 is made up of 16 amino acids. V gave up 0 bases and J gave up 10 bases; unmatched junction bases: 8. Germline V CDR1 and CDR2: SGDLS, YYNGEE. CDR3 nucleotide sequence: TGTGCCAGCAGCGTAGCGGGCGGGACAGGGACCTCACCCCTCCACTTT. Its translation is CASSVAGGTGTSPLHF. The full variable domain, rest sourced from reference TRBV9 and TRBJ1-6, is DSGVTQTPKHLITATGQRVTLRCSPRSGDLSVYWYQQSLDQGLQFLIQYYNGEERAKGNILERFSAQQFPDLHSELNLSSLELGDSALYFCASSVAGGTGTSPLHFGNGTRLTVT.

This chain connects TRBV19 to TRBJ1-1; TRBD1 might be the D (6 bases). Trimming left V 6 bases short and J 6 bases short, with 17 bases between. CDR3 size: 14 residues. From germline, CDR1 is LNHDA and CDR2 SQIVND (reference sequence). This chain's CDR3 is CASRIRDKVSEAFF. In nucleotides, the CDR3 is TGTGCCAGTAGGATCCGGGACAAGGTATCTGAAGCTTTCTTT.

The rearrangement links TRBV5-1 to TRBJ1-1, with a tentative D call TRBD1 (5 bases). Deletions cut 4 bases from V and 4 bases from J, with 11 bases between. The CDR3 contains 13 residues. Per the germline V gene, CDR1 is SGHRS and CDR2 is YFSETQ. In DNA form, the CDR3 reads TGCGCCAGCAGCAATACGGGGGGCACTGAAGCTTTCTTT. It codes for CASSNTGGTEAFF.

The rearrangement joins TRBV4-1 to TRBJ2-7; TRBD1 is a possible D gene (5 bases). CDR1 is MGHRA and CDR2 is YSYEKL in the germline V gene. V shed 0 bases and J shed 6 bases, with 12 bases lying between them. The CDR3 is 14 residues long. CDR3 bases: TGCGCCAGCAGCCAAGACCCAGGGATTAGCGAGCAGTACTTC. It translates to CASSQDPGISEQYF.

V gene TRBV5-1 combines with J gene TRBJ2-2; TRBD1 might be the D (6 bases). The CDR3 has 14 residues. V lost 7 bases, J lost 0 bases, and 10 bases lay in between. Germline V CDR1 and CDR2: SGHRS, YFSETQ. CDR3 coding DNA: TGCGCCAGCCACCGGGACACGAACACCGGGGAGCTGTTTTTT. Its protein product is CASHRDTNTGELFF.

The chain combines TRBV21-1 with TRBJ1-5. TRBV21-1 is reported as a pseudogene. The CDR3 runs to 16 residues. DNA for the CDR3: TGTGCCAGCAGCAAAAATCCTGGAGGTCAAAATCAGCCCCAGCATTTT. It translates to CASSKNPGGQNQPQHF.

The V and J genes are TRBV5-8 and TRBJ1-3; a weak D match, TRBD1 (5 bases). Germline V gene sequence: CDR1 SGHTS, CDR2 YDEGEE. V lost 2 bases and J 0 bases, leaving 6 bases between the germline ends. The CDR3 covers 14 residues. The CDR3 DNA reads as TGTGCCAGCAGCTTTCAGGGCTCTGGAAACACCATATATTTT. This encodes CASSFQGSGNTIYF.

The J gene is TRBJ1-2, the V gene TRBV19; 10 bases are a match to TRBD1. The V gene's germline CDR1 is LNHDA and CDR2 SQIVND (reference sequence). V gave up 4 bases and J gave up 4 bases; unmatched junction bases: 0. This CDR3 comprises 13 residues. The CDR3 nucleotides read TGTGCCAGTAGTAGGGACAGGGGCTATGGCTACACCTTC. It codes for CASSRDRGYGYTF.

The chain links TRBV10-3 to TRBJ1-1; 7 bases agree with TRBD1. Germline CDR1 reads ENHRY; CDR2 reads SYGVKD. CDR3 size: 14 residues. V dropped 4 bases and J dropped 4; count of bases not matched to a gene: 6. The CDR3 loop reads CAISVETGSTEAFF. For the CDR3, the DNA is TGTGCCATCAGTGTCGAGACAGGGAGCACTGAAGCTTTCTTT.

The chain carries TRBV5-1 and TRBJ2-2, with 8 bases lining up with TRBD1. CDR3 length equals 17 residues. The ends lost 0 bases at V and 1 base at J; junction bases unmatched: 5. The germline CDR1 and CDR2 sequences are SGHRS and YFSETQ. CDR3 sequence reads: CASSLAGGHLNTGELFF. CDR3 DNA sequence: TGCGCCAGCAGCTTGGCAGGGGGCCACTTGAACACCGGGGAGCTGTTTTTT.

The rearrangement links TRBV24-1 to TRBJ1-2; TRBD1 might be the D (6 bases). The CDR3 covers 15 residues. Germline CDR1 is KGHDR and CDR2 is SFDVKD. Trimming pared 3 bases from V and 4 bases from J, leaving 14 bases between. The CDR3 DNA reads TGTGCCACCAGTGATCCGGGAGGGGGGGCCTATGGCTACACCTTC. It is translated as CATSDPGGGAYGYTF.